The 11 T cell receptor beta chains presented below share a single source sample, sequenced in a study of blood T cell repertoires in COVID-19. Generated by immunoSEQ multiplex PCR, the TCRdb table keeps only in-frame clones and is missing some. This table has about 240,000 clones, approximately 83% appearing once. The specimen sequenced was peripheral blood. These receptors all stem from a woman aged 80 or older with acute or convalescent COVID-19.

The V gene is TRBV3-1 (or the pseudogene TRBV3-2), the J gene TRBJ1-1; 9 nucleotides line up with TRBD1. The CDR3 runs to 14 residues. In germline, CDR1 is LGHDT, CDR2 YNNKEL (reference sequence). V shed 4 bases and J 4 bases; nucleotides not matched to a gene: 4. In DNA form, the CDR3 reads TGTGCCAGCAGCCTCGGGACAGGGCCCACTGAAGCTTTCTTT. Translation gives CASSLGTGPTEAFF.

CDR3 sequence reads: CAISDNGQGANTF. The CDR3 bases are TGTGCCATCAGTGACAACGGACAGGGGGCAAACACCTTC. The chain recombines TRBV10-3 with TRBJ1-2; 11 nucleotides align to TRBD1. The V segment lost 3 bases and the J segment 12 bases; nucleotides outside the gene matches: 6. CDR1 and CDR2 from the germline V gene are ENHRY and SYGVKD. CDR3 length equals 13 residues.

V usage is TRBV28 and J usage is TRBJ1-5, with D perhaps TRBD1 (5 bases). Germline V gene sequence: CDR1 MDHEN, CDR2 SYDVKM. V was pared by 7 bases and J by 0 bases, with 10 bases between. The CDR3 consists of 14 residues. The CDR3 coding sequence is TGTGCCAGCACCATCGGGGGTAGCAATCAGCCCCAGCATTTT. Translated, it gives CASTIGGSNQPQHF.

J is TRBJ2-2 and V is TRBV4-1, with 7 bases aligning to TRBD2. Germline values: CDR1 MGHRA, CDR2 YSYEKL. V lost 4 bases to trimming and J lost 4 bases; unmatched junction nucleotides: 9. This CDR3 spans 16 amino acids. CDR3 nucleotides: TGCGCCAGCAGCCCCCCGAGCGGGGAGGTCACCGGGGAGCTGTTTTTT. Amino acids: CASSPPSGEVTGELFF.

The gene calls are TRBV7-2 and TRBJ1-5; 7 nucleotides match TRBD1. Per germline, CDR1 SGHTA and CDR2 FQGNSA. V lost 6 bases to trimming and J lost 7 bases; unmatched junction nucleotides: 9. The CDR3 sequence is 14 residues long. The CDR3 DNA reads as TGTGCCAGCAGACCTACAGGGGCAGGGCAGCCCCAGCATTTT. Protein sequence: CASRPTGAGQPQHF.

V gene TRBV11-2 combines with J gene TRBJ2-1; TRBD1 matches at 8 bases. This CDR3 comprises 16 residues. V shed 6 bases, J shed 1 base, and the junction held 8 bases outside the gene matches. Germline V gives CDR1 SGHAT, CDR2 FQNNGV. CDR3 sequence: CASRPGTGGSYNEQFF. For the CDR3, the DNA is TGTGCCAGCAGGCCGGGAACAGGGGGGTCCTACAATGAGCAGTTCTTC.

The chain carries TRBV7-8 and TRBJ1-2; TRBD1 is a possible D gene (5 bases). Trimming cost V 5 bases and J 3 bases, with 25 bases left between them. The length of the CDR3 is 18 residues. Germline assignment: CDR1 SGHVS and CDR2 FQNEAQ. As DNA, the CDR3 is TGTGCCAGCAGCCTGCTCGACGTCGGGGGGATCATGGACTATGGCTACACCTTC. Protein: CASSLLDVGGIMDYGYTF.

This clone was counted between two and nine times. The V gene is TRBV5-1, the J gene TRBJ2-2; 10 bases agree with TRBD2. This CDR3 has 16 amino acids. Germline V gene sequence: CDR1 SGHRS, CDR2 YFSETQ. Trimming cost V 3 bases and J 2 bases; bases outside gene matches: 4. In nucleotides, the CDR3 is TGCGCCAGCAGCTATTTAGCGGGGGGAAACACCGGGGAGCTGTTTTTT. Translated, it gives CASSYLAGGNTGELFF.

This rearrangement joins TRBV12-5 to TRBJ2-1; 14 nucleotides match TRBD2. Germline CDR1 reads LGHNT; CDR2 reads FRNRAP. CDR3 size: 16 residues. The junction had 9 bases not matched to a gene; V was cut back by 5 bases and J by 9 bases. CDR3 coding DNA: TGTGCTAGTGGTCCGTGGACTAGCGGGGGGAATGGTGAGCAGTTCTTC. Encoded protein: CASGPWTSGGNGEQFF.

The chain joins TRBV27 to TRBJ2-5; D might be TRBD2 (6 bases). V shed 4 bases and J shed 2 bases, with 11 bases lying between them. CDR1 MNHEY and CDR2 SMNVEV come from the germline V gene (reference sequence). This CDR3 contains 14 residues. DNA for the CDR3: TGTGCCAGCAGTTCCTGGGGGGTTCAAGAGACCCAGTACTTC. It specifies CASSSWGVQETQYF.

The chain is built from TRBV28 and TRBJ2-1, with TRBD1 identical over 10 bases. The V segment lost 7 bases and the J segment 7 bases; nucleotides outside the gene matches: 13. The V gene's germline CDR1 is MDHEN and CDR2 SYDVKM. The CDR3 is 16 amino acids. CDR3 DNA: TGTGCCAGCACCTCTCCTCCGGGACAGGGGTTGAATGAGCAGTTCTTC. This sequence encodes CASTSPPGQGLNEQFF.